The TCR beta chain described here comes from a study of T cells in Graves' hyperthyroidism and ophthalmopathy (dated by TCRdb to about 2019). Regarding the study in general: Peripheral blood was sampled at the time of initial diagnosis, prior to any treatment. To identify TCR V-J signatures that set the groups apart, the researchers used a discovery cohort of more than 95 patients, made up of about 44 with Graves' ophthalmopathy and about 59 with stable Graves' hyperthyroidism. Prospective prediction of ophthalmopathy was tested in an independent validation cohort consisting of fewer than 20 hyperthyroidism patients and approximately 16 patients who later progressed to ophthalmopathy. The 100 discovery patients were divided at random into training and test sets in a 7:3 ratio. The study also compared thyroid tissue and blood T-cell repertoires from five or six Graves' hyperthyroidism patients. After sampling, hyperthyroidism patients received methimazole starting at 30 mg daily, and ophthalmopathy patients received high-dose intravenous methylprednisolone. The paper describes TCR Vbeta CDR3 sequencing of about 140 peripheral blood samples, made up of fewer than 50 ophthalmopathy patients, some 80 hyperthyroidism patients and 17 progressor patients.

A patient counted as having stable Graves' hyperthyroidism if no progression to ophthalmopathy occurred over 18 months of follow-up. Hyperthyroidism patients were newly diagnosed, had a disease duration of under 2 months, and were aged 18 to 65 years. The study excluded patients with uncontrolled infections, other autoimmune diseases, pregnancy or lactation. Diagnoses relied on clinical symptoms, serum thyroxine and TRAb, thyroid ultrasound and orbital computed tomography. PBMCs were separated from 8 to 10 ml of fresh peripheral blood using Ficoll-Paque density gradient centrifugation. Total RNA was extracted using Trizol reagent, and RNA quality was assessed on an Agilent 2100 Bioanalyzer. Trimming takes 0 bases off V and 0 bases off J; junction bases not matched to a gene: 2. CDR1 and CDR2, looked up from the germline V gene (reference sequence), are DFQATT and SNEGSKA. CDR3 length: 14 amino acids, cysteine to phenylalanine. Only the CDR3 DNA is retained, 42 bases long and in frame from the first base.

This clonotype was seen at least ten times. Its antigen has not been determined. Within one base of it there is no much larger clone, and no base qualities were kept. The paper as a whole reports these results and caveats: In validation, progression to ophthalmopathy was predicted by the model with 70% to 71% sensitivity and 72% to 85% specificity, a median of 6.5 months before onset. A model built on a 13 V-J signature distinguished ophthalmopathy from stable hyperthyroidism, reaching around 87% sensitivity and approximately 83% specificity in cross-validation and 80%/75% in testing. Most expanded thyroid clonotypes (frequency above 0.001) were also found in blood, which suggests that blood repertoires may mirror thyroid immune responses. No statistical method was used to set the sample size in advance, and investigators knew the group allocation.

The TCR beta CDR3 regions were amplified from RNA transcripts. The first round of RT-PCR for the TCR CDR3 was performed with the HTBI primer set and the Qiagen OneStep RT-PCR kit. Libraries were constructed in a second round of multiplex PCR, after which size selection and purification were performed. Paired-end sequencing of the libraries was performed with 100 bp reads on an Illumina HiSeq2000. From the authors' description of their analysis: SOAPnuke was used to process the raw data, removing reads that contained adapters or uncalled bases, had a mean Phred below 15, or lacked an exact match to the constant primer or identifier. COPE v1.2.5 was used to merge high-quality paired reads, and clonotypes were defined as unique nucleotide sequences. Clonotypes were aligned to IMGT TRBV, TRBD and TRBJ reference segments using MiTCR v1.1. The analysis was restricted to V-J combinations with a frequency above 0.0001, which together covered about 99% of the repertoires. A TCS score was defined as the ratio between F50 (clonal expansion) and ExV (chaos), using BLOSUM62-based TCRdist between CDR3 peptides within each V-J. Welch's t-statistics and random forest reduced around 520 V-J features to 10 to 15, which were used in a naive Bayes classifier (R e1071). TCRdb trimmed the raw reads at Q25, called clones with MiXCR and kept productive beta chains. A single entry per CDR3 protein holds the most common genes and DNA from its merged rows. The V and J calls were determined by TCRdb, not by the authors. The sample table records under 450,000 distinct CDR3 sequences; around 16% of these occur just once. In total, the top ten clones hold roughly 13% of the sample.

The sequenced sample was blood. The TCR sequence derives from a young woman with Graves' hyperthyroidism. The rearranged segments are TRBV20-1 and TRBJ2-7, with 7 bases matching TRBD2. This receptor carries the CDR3 CSARDAGDSYEQYF. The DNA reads TGCAGTGCTAGAGATGCGGGGGACTCCTACGAGCAGTACTTC.